These 6 T cell receptor beta chains were all obtained from the same sample, sequenced in a study of T cell changes during pregnancy in multiple sclerosis. The method was immunoSEQ multiplex PCR; TCRdb's version includes in-frame clones alone and lacks a portion of them. Of about 44,000 clones in the sample, approximately 96% are singletons; the top ten hold roughly 0.8%. Here the sequenced sample was peripheral blood, taken in the second trimester of pregnancy. The receptors stem from a female donor with multiple sclerosis, enrolled in a pregnancy study.

CDR3 residues: CASSVGAGNEQFF. CDR3 nucleotides: TGTGCCAGCAGCGTAGGGGCTGGGAATGAGCAGTTCTTC. The chain is built from TRBV9 and TRBJ2-1; D uncertain. The germline V and J ends were trimmed by 0 bases and 7 bases, with 8 bases remaining between them. The germline V gene has CDR1 SGDLS and CDR2 YYNGEE. The CDR3 runs to 13 residues.

The rearrangement links TRBV6-5 to TRBJ2-3; the match to TRBD2 covers 7 bases. Germline CDR1 and CDR2: MNHEY and SVGAGI. With 11 bases clipped from V and 0 bases from J, the junction kept 11 bases outside the gene matches. This CDR3 is built from 15 residues. CDR3: CAARGREGSTDTQYF. The CDR3 DNA sequence: TGTGCCGCACGAGGGAGGGAGGGTAGCACAGATACGCAGTATTTT.

V usage is TRBV9 and J usage is TRBJ1-2, with D uncertain. This CDR3 contains 14 residues. CDR1 is SGDLS, CDR2 YYNGEE, per germline. V was shortened by 0 bases and J by 7 bases, with 13 bases between the two germline ends. The CDR3 bases are TGTGCCAGCAGCGTAGGCGACTCTTTGGGTGGCTACACCTTC. This gives the protein CASSVGDSLGGYTF.

The V and J genes are TRBV7-9 and TRBJ2-1; TRBD2 matches at 14 bases. Looked up from germline, CDR1 is SEHNR and CDR2 is FQNEAQ (reference sequence). Losses at the gene ends were 5 bases for V and 3 bases for J; bases not matched to a gene: 6. CDR3 length equals 17 residues. In DNA, the CDR3 is TGTGCCAGCAGCCTACGGACTAGCGGGGGGATCTACAATGAGCAGTTCTTC. Translation: CASSLRTSGGIYNEQFF.

This clone came up once. The V gene is TRBV9, the J gene TRBJ2-7, with a tentative D call TRBD1 (5 bases). The CDR3 has 15 amino acids. V dropped 3 bases and J dropped 4 bases, with 17 bases sitting between them. CDR1 SGDLS and CDR2 YYNGEE come from the germline V gene. The DNA for the CDR3 is TGTGCCAGCAGCGGATTTCGTAGGGGTAAATACGAGCAGTACTTC. It translates to CASSGFRRGKYEQYF.

V usage is TRBV5-1 and J usage is TRBJ2-7; D may be TRBD2 (5 bases). The V end lost 0 bases, the J end lost 3 bases, and 7 bases lay between the germline ends. Germline CDR1 reads SGHRS; CDR2 reads YFSETQ. CDR3 size: 13 residues. The CDR3 DNA reads TGCGCCAGCAGCTTGGCCGGGAACTACGAGCAGTACTTC. Its translation: CASSLAGNYEQYF.